Shown below are 27 T cell receptor beta chains from a single sample sequenced in a study of blood T cell repertoires in COVID-19 (dated by TCRdb to the early 2020s). Library preparation was by the immunoSEQ multiplex PCR assay. In its TCRdb copy, this immuneACCESS table keeps in-frame sequences only and misses some clones. Where compared with another copy, unresolved V genes explain less than half of these, and the others have no known cause. Recorded for this sample are 170,000 or so clones; nearly 90% of them occurred a single time. The top ten hold approximately 2% of the sample. Sequencing used peripheral blood. These receptors were collected from a man younger than 35 who had recovered from COVID-19.

V usage is TRBV7-2 and J usage is TRBJ2-1; 7 positions match TRBD2. The length of the CDR3 is 15 residues. CDR1 is SGHTA and CDR2 is FQGNSA in the germline V gene. The ends lost 6 bases at V and 3 bases at J; junction bases unmatched: 8. The CDR3 region has the DNA TGTGCCAGCAGACCTCCCGGACTAGACTACAATGAGCAGTTCTTC. It encodes CASRPPGLDYNEQFF.

The chain couples TRBV10-3 to TRBJ2-1; D is ambiguous. The CDR3 contains 13 residues. V lost 0 bases, J lost 7 bases, and 7 bases lay in between. From germline, CDR1 is ENHRY and CDR2 SYGVKD. This CDR3 is CAISESQTNEQFF. The CDR3 nucleotides read TGTGCCATCAGTGAGTCGCAGACTAATGAGCAGTTCTTC.

V gene TRBV7-9 combines with J gene TRBJ2-1; 9 positions match TRBD1. The CDR3 loop spans 13 amino acids. CDR1 and CDR2 (germline): SEHNR, FQNEAQ (reference sequence). Trimming at V came to 10 bases and at J to 4 bases, leaving 5 bases not matched to a gene. The CDR3 loop is CAIQGASYNEQFF. The DNA of the CDR3 is TGTGCCATACAGGGGGCAAGTTACAATGAGCAGTTCTTC.

The chain combines TRBV12-5 with TRBJ1-4, with D unresolved. Germline V gives CDR1 LGHNT, CDR2 FRNRAP. The germline V and J ends were trimmed by 1 base and 8 bases, with 8 bases remaining between them. CDR3 size: 13 residues. CDR3 nucleotides: TGTGCTAGTGGTTTGGGCATCTACGAAAAACTGTTTTTT. Amino acid sequence: CASGLGIYEKLFF.

This clone was recorded once. The gene calls are TRBV18 and TRBJ2-7, with D perhaps matching TRBD2 (6 bases). This CDR3 is built from 15 residues. V was cut by 4 bases and J by 2 bases, with 15 bases left in between. The V gene's germline CDR1 is KGHSH and CDR2 LQKENI. The CDR3: CASSLRDFQPYEQYF. CDR3 in DNA: TGTGCCAGCTCACTTAGGGACTTCCAGCCCTACGAGCAGTACTTC.

This chain joins TRBV29-1 and TRBJ2-5; 9 bases fit TRBD2. This CDR3 comprises 16 residues. With 6 bases clipped from V and 0 bases from J, the junction kept 11 bases outside the gene matches. Germline CDR1 and CDR2: SQVTM and ANQGSEA. CDR3 region: CSVSMVAGANQETQYF. The CDR3 DNA is TGCAGCGTCTCAATGGTAGCGGGAGCCAACCAAGAGACCCAGTACTTC.

The rearrangement links TRBV7-2 to TRBJ2-3; maybe TRBD2 (6 bases). The length of the CDR3 is 15 residues. Germline V gene data show CDR1 as SGHTA and CDR2 as FQGNSA. Trimming pared 1 base from V and 3 bases from J, leaving 11 bases between. In DNA form, the CDR3 reads TGTGCCAGCAGCTTAGTTGGGACTCCAACAGATACGCAGTATTTT. Its protein is CASSLVGTPTDTQYF.

This CDR3 is CASSQDRGLDTQYF. CDR3 coding DNA: TGCGCCAGCAGCCAAGATAGGGGACTGGATACGCAGTATTTT. The chain recombines TRBV4-1 with TRBJ2-3; the D gene is possibly TRBD2 (6 bases). The V gene lost 0 bases and the J gene lost 6 bases, with 10 bases spanning the gap. The CDR3 loop spans 14 amino acids. CDR1 MGHRA and CDR2 YSYEKL come from the germline V gene.

This chain links TRBV29-1 with TRBJ2-7, with a possible D match to TRBD2 (5 bases). Germline V gives CDR1 SQVTM, CDR2 ANQGSEA. V lost 7 bases and J lost 2, with 15 bases in between. There are 13 residues in the CDR3. CDR3 residues: CSARSSRTYEQYF. CDR3 nucleotides: TGCAGCGCCCGGTCTAGCCGCACCTACGAGCAGTACTTC.

The gene calls are TRBV3-1 (or the pseudogene TRBV3-2) and TRBJ1-1; perhaps TRBD1 as D (5 bases). The CDR3 has 12 residues. The V gene lost 3 bases and the J gene lost 3 bases, with 5 bases spanning the gap. Looked up from germline, CDR1 is LGHDT and CDR2 is YNNKEL (reference sequence). The CDR3 DNA is TGTGCCAGCAGCCACAGGGACACTGAAGCTTTCTTT. It is translated as CASSHRDTEAFF.

This chain uses TRBV7-2 with TRBJ2-2; TRBD1 aligns across 9 bases. Trimming took 4 bases from V and 5 from J; bases not matched to a gene: 5. The CDR3 sequence is 15 residues long. Germline CDR1 and CDR2: SGHTA and FQGNSA. The CDR3 nucleotides read TGTGCCAGCAGCTCCAGGACAGGGGCGACCGGGGAGCTGTTTTTT. Protein sequence: CASSSRTGATGELFF.

This chain uses TRBV3-1 (or the pseudogene TRBV3-2) with TRBJ2-7, with D tentatively TRBD1 (6 bases). Looked up from germline, CDR1 is LGHDT and CDR2 is YNNKEL (reference sequence). This CDR3 comprises 15 residues. Between the trimmed V and J ends, which lost 4 bases and 7 bases, there was a span of 20 bases. The CDR3 DNA sequence: TGTGCCAGCAGCCTCCTAGGACAGCCCTACGAGGAGCAGTACTTC. It translates to CASSLLGQPYEEQYF.

V and J are TRBV11-3 and TRBJ1-5; unclear D gene. The CDR3 is 14 amino acids. CDR1 is SGHNT, CDR2 YENEEA, per germline. Trimming left V 5 bases short and J 2 bases short, with 10 bases between. The CDR3 DNA sequence: TGTGCCAGCAGCCCAGGAGCGGGCAATCAGCCCCAGCATTTT. Its protein is CASSPGAGNQPQHF.

The rearrangement links TRBV7-9 to TRBJ2-1; TRBD1 aligns across 7 bases. The length of the CDR3 is 15 residues. Germline CDR1 reads SEHNR; CDR2 reads FQNEAQ (reference sequence). Trimming removed 6 bases from V and 7 bases from J; junction bases left unmatched: 12. The DNA of the CDR3 is TGTGCCAGCAGTTTTAACACAGGGGTATCGAATGAGCAGTTCTTC. It is translated as CASSFNTGVSNEQFF.

This CDR3 is CASSPRAWRDSPLHF. DNA for the CDR3: TGTGCCAGCAGCCCGCGGGCGTGGCGCGATTCACCCCTCCACTTT. The chain is built from TRBV7-9 and TRBJ1-6; D is ambiguous. Germline CDR1 reads SEHNR; CDR2 reads FQNEAQ (reference sequence). This CDR3 comprises 15 residues. V lost 5 bases and J 8 bases, leaving 16 bases between the germline ends.

The J gene is TRBJ2-7, the V gene TRBV7-6, with 10 bases that match TRBD2. Unmatched junction bases numbered 6, after V lost 2 bases and J lost 5 bases. Germline V gives CDR1 SGHVS, CDR2 FNYEAQ. The CDR3 sequence is 15 residues long. The CDR3 bases are TGTGCCAGCAGCTTAATAACTAGCGGGATCGACGAGCAGTACTTC. It encodes CASSLITSGIDEQYF.

This clone appeared a few times. CDR3 DNA sequence: TGTGCCAGCAGTTTAACAGCTAACCCCACAGATACGCAGTATTTT. Its protein product is CASSLTANPTDTQYF. This chain connects TRBV11-3 to TRBJ2-3; no definite D call. From germline, CDR1 is SGHNT and CDR2 YENEEA. Trimming removed 6 bases from V and 2 bases from J, with 15 bases in between. This CDR3 is 15 amino acids long.

The chain couples TRBV5-6 to TRBJ2-1; 8 bases match TRBD2. Unmatched junction bases numbered 5, after V lost 4 bases and J lost 2 bases. The CDR3 is 15 residues long. Germline V lookup: CDR1 SGHDT, CDR2 YYEEEE. The CDR3: CASSGSGSPYNEQFF. The CDR3, as DNA: TGTGCCAGCAGCGGAAGCGGGAGCCCCTACAATGAGCAGTTCTTC.

The chain couples TRBV28 to TRBJ2-5, with D perhaps matching TRBD1 (6 bases). Germline values: CDR1 MDHEN, CDR2 SYDVKM. V was clipped by 4 bases and J by 5 bases, with 14 bases between them. The CDR3 covers 14 residues. The CDR3 loop is CASSSTGFGETQYF. Written as DNA, the CDR3 is TGTGCCAGCAGTTCCACAGGGTTCGGGGAGACCCAGTACTTC.

The genes are TRBV18 and TRBJ1-1, with unresolved D. Germline-derived CDR1 and CDR2 are KGHSH and LQKENI. Trimming shortened V by 1 base and J by 1 base, and 16 bases separated the two germline ends. The CDR3 is 17 residues long. In DNA, the CDR3 is TGTGCCAGCTCACCACTGCCCAGTGTGGCCTCGAACACTGAAGCTTTCTTT. Protein sequence: CASSPLPSVASNTEAFF.

The V call is TRBV3-1 (or the pseudogene TRBV3-2), the J call TRBJ2-4; TRBD1 matches 8 bases. This CDR3 is built from 15 residues. Germline V gene lookup returns CDR1 LGHDT and CDR2 YNNKEL (reference sequence). J lost 1 base, V lost 3 bases, and 2 bases had no gene match. The CDR3 DNA follows: TGTGCCAGCAGCCAGGGGGACAGGGCCAAAAACATTCAGTACTTC. Translating gives CASSQGDRAKNIQYF.

The J gene is TRBJ2-5, the V gene TRBV28; 12 nucleotides line up with TRBD2. The CDR3 has 15 amino acids. Germline values: CDR1 MDHEN, CDR2 SYDVKM. The V segment lost 4 bases and the J segment 5 bases; nucleotides outside the gene matches: 5. The CDR3 sequence is CASSSSGRARETQYF. CDR3 in DNA: TGTGCCAGCAGTTCTAGCGGGAGGGCCCGCGAGACCCAGTACTTC.

This clone appeared once. This chain uses TRBV30 with TRBJ2-5, with D perhaps TRBD2 (6 bases). V dropped 5 bases and J dropped 6 bases, with 19 bases sitting between them. The germline CDR1 and CDR2 sequences are GTSNPN and SVGIG (reference sequence). The CDR3 length is 14 residues. For the CDR3, the DNA is TGTGCCTGGTCTACCGGGAGTTTGGGAAAGACCCAGTACTTC. Its protein product is CAWSTGSLGKTQYF.

V gene TRBV4-1 combines with J gene TRBJ2-3; 8 bases agree with TRBD1. Germline V gene sequence: CDR1 MGHRA, CDR2 YSYEKL. With 4 bases clipped from V and 3 bases from J, the junction kept 9 bases outside the gene matches. This CDR3 comprises 16 residues. The CDR3 nucleotides are TGCGCCAGCAGCCGCGGACAGGGTAGGAGTACAGATACGCAGTATTTT. Its translation: CASSRGQGRSTDTQYF.

The chain links TRBV28 to TRBJ2-2; weak D call: TRBD2 (6 bases). The CDR3 totals 15 residues. Germline CDR1 reads MDHEN; CDR2 reads SYDVKM. V was shortened by 8 bases and J by 4 bases, with 17 bases between the two germline ends. The CDR3 loop reads CASLMGEASTGELFF. CDR3 in DNA: TGTGCCAGCCTAATGGGGGAGGCTAGCACCGGGGAGCTGTTTTTT. Variable domain in full (rest from reference TRBV28 and TRBJ2-2): DVKVTQSSRYLVKRTGEKVFLECVQDMDHENMFWYRQDPGLGLRLIYFSYDVKMKEKGDIPEGYSVSREKKERFSLILESASTNQTSMYLCASLMGEASTGELFFGEGSRLTVL.

The chain has TRBV27 and TRBJ2-7; D is ambiguous. The CDR3 contains 15 residues. Trimming removed 0 bases from V and 3 bases from J, with 12 bases in between. The germline gives CDR1 MNHEY, CDR2 SMNVEV (reference sequence). CDR3 in amino acids: CASSLSGYRRYEQYF. Here the CDR3 DNA reads TGTGCCAGCAGTTTATCCGGGTACCGCCGCTACGAGCAGTACTTC.

The rearrangement joins TRBV5-4 to TRBJ2-7; possibly TRBD2 for D (6 bases). Looked up from germline, CDR1 is SGHNT and CDR2 is YYREEE (reference sequence). The V end was cut by 3 bases, the J end by 5 bases, with 9 bases between. CDR3 length: 12 residues. The CDR3 coding sequence is TGTGCCAGCAGCTCGGCGGGGAACGAGCAGTACTTC. Amino acid sequence: CASSSAGNEQYF.